Following are 23 T cell receptor beta chains from one sample sequenced in a study of cytotoxic CD8 clonotypes in ibrutinib-treated CLL. Some clones are missing from TCRdb's copy, which holds only in-frame ones; the method was immunoSEQ multiplex PCR. The sample lists several thousand clones, about 59% seen once, with 15% to 20% in the top ten. The specimen was PBMCs, collected before ibrutinib treatment. The source is a human donor with chronic lymphocytic leukemia.

The V gene is TRBV5-6, the J gene TRBJ1-2; possible D gene TRBD1, 6 bases. The germline gives CDR1 SGHDT, CDR2 YYEEEE. V lost 6 bases and J 4 bases, leaving 13 bases between the germline ends. CDR3 length: 13 amino acids. The CDR3 reads CASNPRGGYGYTF. The CDR3 DNA sequence: TGTGCCAGCAACCCAAGGGGGGGCTATGGCTACACCTTC.

The chain uses TRBV7-9 and TRBJ1-1; no reliable D call. Germline assignment: CDR1 SEHNR and CDR2 FQNEAQ (reference sequence). The germline V and J ends were trimmed by 5 bases and 11 bases, with 15 bases remaining between them. The length of the CDR3 is 12 residues. The CDR3 here is CASSHTPAVAFF. As DNA, the CDR3 is TGTGCCAGCAGCCATACACCGGCAGTTGCTTTCTTT.

V is TRBV2 and J is TRBJ2-3; 10 bases line up with TRBD2. Per germline, CDR1 SNHLY and CDR2 FYNNEI. V gave up 4 bases and J gave up 4 bases; unmatched junction bases: 2. The CDR3 extends over 14 amino acids. The CDR3 bases are TGTGCCAGCAGTGGAGCGGGAGGGGCAGATACGCAGTATTTT. Amino acid sequence: CASSGAGGADTQYF.

This clone was seen a single time. V is TRBV7-3 and J is TRBJ2-2, with D perhaps matching TRBD2 (5 bases). CDR3 size: 16 residues. V was shortened by 5 bases and J by 7 bases, with 20 bases between the two germline ends. Looked up from germline, CDR1 is SGHTA and CDR2 is FQGTGA. The CDR3 nucleotides read TGTGCCAGCAGCACCTCGGGGTTGGTCCGTAGCGGGGAGCTGTTTTTT. The encoded protein is CASSTSGLVRSGELFF.

The chain carries TRBV30 and TRBJ2-5; D is possibly TRBD2 (6 bases). CDR3 size: 15 residues. The germline V and J ends were trimmed by 0 bases and 1 base, with 12 bases remaining between them. The germline gives CDR1 GTSNPN, CDR2 SVGIG (reference sequence). CDR3 bases: TGTGCCTGGAGTGTAACTAGCCGGGTCCAAGAGACCCAGTACTTC. Its protein is CAWSVTSRVQETQYF.

In its sample, this clone ranks as large. The rearrangement joins TRBV7-6 to TRBJ2-1, with D perhaps matching TRBD1 (5 bases). The CDR3 is made up of 12 amino acids. V lost 5 bases, J lost 10 bases, and 12 bases lay in between. Germline lookup yields CDR1 SGHVS and CDR2 FNYEAQ. The CDR3, as DNA: TGTGCCAGCAGCCGAAACAGGCTAGAGCAGTTCTTC. Translating it yields CASSRNRLEQFF.

In its sample, this clone was seen once. This chain connects TRBV5-1 to TRBJ1-2, with unresolved D. V lost 0 bases and J lost 2, with 8 bases in between. This CDR3 region has 14 residues. Looked up from germline, CDR1 is SGHRS and CDR2 is YFSETQ. The CDR3 nucleotides read TGCGCCAGCAGCTTGGGACTTCTAAACTATGGCTACACCTTC. Translated: CASSLGLLNYGYTF.

This clone was found a few times. The chain employs TRBV6-5 and TRBJ2-7; D perhaps matches TRBD2 (7 bases). The V end lost 5 bases, the J end lost 6 bases, and 17 bases lay between the germline ends. In germline, CDR1 is MNHEY, CDR2 SVGAGI. There are 14 residues in the CDR3. The CDR3 nucleotides are TGTGCCAGCAGTCCAAGGGGGGGATGGAGCGAGCAGTACTTC. Its protein is CASSPRGGWSEQYF.

The chain couples TRBV2 to TRBJ2-1, with D tentatively TRBD1 or TRBD2 (5 bases each). V was clipped by 11 bases and J by 8 bases, with 25 bases between them. This CDR3 spans 15 amino acids. Germline loops: CDR1 SNHLY, CDR2 FYNNEI. CDR3 protein: CAGARRQGPRDEQFF. CDR3 nucleotides: TGTGCCGGAGCAAGGAGGCAGGGCCCGAGGGATGAGCAGTTCTTC.

This clone was counted once. J is TRBJ1-2 and V is TRBV15; 9 bases are a match to TRBD1. Germline V gene lookup returns CDR1 LNHNV and CDR2 YYDKDF (reference sequence). The V gene end was trimmed by 0 bases and the J gene end by 13 bases; junction bases not matched to a gene: 9. This CDR3 has 14 residues. CDR3 amino acids: CATSRDLLQGAFTF. CDR3 nucleotide sequence: TGTGCCACCAGCAGAGATCTGCTACAGGGGGCCTTCACCTTC.

Only one count was recorded for this clone. A far larger clone is one base from this, pointing to a likely read error. This specimen includes other DNA sequences encoding the same CDR3. The chain couples TRBV5-1 to TRBJ2-2; 10 bases fit TRBD1. This CDR3 is built from 17 residues. Germline CDR1 and CDR2: SGHRS and YFSETQ. Losses at the gene ends were 2 bases for V and 2 bases for J; bases not matched to a gene: 6. The CDR3 here is CASSLPKTGGNTGELFF. Written as DNA, the CDR3 is TGCGCCAGCAGCTTACCTAAGACAGGGGGCAACACCGGGGAGCTGTTTTTT.

In its sample, this clone was seen a few times. The chain combines TRBV5-6 with TRBJ1-2, with a tentative D call TRBD1 (5 bases). CDR3 length: 13 residues. Trimming took off 6 bases at V and 4 bases at J, with 13 bases between the two ends. Looked up from germline, CDR1 is SGHDT and CDR2 is YYEEEE. CDR3 amino acids: CASIQWRGYGYTF. The CDR3, as DNA: TGTGCCAGCATACAGTGGAGGGGCTATGGCTACACCTTC.

This chain links TRBV29-1 with TRBJ1-5; weak D call: TRBD1 (6 bases). Trimming cost V 4 bases and J 6 bases, with 16 bases left between them. The CDR3 extends over 14 amino acids. The germline V gene has CDR1 SQVTM and CDR2 ANQGSEA. The CDR3 loop reads CSVAGGDRFQPQHF. CDR3 DNA sequence: TGCAGCGTTGCTGGGGGCGATAGGTTTCAGCCCCAGCATTTT.

V usage is TRBV19 and J usage is TRBJ1-2; tentative D call: TRBD1 (6 bases). CDR1 LNHDA and CDR2 SQIVND come from the germline V gene (reference sequence). Trimming left V 7 bases short and J 7 bases short, with 13 bases between. The CDR3 is made up of 12 amino acids. For the CDR3, the DNA is TGTGCCAGTAATACAGGGTCTGGTGGCTACACCTTC. Residues: CASNTGSGGYTF.

J is TRBJ2-4 and V is TRBV29-1; possibly TRBD1 or TRBD2 for D (5 bases each). Trimming removed 6 bases from V and 5 bases from J, with 17 bases in between. CDR3 length: 14 residues. Germline CDR1 and CDR2: SQVTM and ANQGSEA. The CDR3 DNA reads TGCAGCGTAGTCGGTGGGGGAGTCCAAAACATTCAGTACTTC. As protein: CSVVGGGVQNIQYF. Together with reference TRBV29-1 and TRBJ2-4, the CDR3 gives the full variable domain: SAVISQKPSRDICQRGTSLTIQCQVDSQVTMMFWYRQQPGQSLTLIATANQGSEATYESGFVIDKFPISRPNLTFSTLTVSNMSPEDSSIYLCSVVGGGVQNIQYFGAGTRLSVL.

This rearrangement joins TRBV27 to TRBJ1-1; D perhaps matches TRBD1 (5 bases). The length of the CDR3 is 14 residues. Germline CDR1 is MNHEY and CDR2 is SMNVEV (reference sequence). V was pared by 7 bases and J by 4 bases, with 16 bases between. The CDR3 reads CASNPGVGFTEAFF. In DNA form, the CDR3 reads TGTGCCAGCAATCCGGGGGTGGGGTTCACTGAAGCTTTCTTT.

The chain recombines TRBV4-2 with TRBJ2-1; 10 bases fit TRBD1. The germline CDR1 and CDR2 sequences are LGHNA and YNFKEQ. CDR3 length: 16 residues. Trimming took 4 bases from V and 4 from J; bases not matched to a gene: 7. CDR3: CASSPPPGQGYNEQFF. CDR3 DNA: TGTGCCAGCAGCCCCCCTCCGGGACAGGGGTACAATGAGCAGTTCTTC.

This clone has only a few counts. V gene TRBV5-6 combines with J gene TRBJ2-7; 9 bases fit TRBD1. With 9 bases clipped from V and 0 bases from J, the junction kept 4 bases outside the gene matches. Germline CDR1 is SGHDT and CDR2 is YYEEEE. This CDR3 has 13 residues. The CDR3 DNA follows: TGTGCCACTCGGGACAGGGTCTCCTACGAGCAGTACTTC. It yields the protein CATRDRVSYEQYF. The whole variable domain, filled in from reference TRBV5-6 and TRBJ2-7, reads DAGVTQSPTHLIKTRGQQVTLRCSPKSGHDTVSWYQQALGQGPQFIFQYYEEEERQRGNFPDRFSGHQFPNYSSELNVNALLLGDSALYLCATRDRVSYEQYFGPGTRLTVT.

This clone came up a few times. The chain uses TRBV19 and TRBJ1-1, with 7 positions matching TRBD1. This CDR3 is built from 14 residues. J was trimmed by 0 bases and V by 6 bases; bases with no gene match: 4. The germline gives CDR1 LNHDA, CDR2 SQIVND (reference sequence). CDR3 sequence (DNA): TGTGCCAGTAGGGGACAGCTCATGAACACTGAAGCTTTCTTT. Its protein product is CASRGQLMNTEAFF. The complete variable domain, with remaining parts taken from reference TRBV19 and TRBJ1-1, reads DGGITQSPKYLFRKEGQNVTLSCEQNLNHDAMYWYRQDPGQGLRLIYYSQIVNDFQKGDIAEGYSVSREKKESFPLTVTSAQKNPTAFYLCASRGQLMNTEAFFGQGTRLTVV.

The chain combines TRBV5-1 with TRBJ2-1; 8 bases fit TRBD2. The CDR3 is 14 residues long. Per germline, CDR1 SGHRS and CDR2 YFSETQ. The ends lost 5 bases at V and 7 bases at J; junction bases unmatched: 8. The CDR3 region has the DNA TGCGCCAGCAGTTCTCCAGGCGGGGGGAATGAGCAGTTCTTC. This gives the protein CASSSPGGGNEQFF.

The chain employs TRBV19 and TRBJ2-2, with D hard to call. Trimming pared 5 bases from V and 5 bases from J, leaving 3 bases between. This CDR3 spans 11 amino acids. In germline, CDR1 is LNHDA, CDR2 SQIVND (reference sequence). The CDR3 DNA is TGTGCCAGTAGTTTTACCGGGGAGCTGTTTTTT. Protein product: CASSFTGELFF.

Here the CDR3 DNA reads TGTGCCAGTAGTAGCGAGGGCACAGATACGCAGTATTTT. Translated, it gives CASSSEGTDTQYF. The chain combines TRBV19 with TRBJ2-3; no clear D gene. With 4 bases removed from V and 1 base from J, the gap between germline ends came to 6 bases. The CDR3 is made up of 13 amino acids. The germline CDR1 and CDR2 sequences are LNHDA and SQIVND (reference sequence).

This chain links TRBV7-3 with TRBJ2-1; maybe TRBD2 (6 bases). V lost 5 bases to trimming and J lost 1 base, with 9 bases between them. Germline assignment: CDR1 SGHTA and CDR2 FQGTGA. The CDR3 runs 14 residues. This chain's CDR3 is CASSPGLSYNEQFF. The CDR3 region has the DNA TGTGCCAGCAGCCCGGGACTTTCCTACAATGAGCAGTTCTTC.